This T cell receptor (beta chain) was identified during a study of identical twins. Study results and limitations: Twins showed weaker excess sharing in their beta out-of-frame sequences. Abundant beta clonotypes from cord blood had fewer insertions, unlike memory repertoires, which showed none.

The cDNA had a unique molecular identifier and a template-switch universal primer site. TCRdb passed the 5' RACE reads through MiXCR, listing each CDR3 protein once. The repertoire has hundreds of thousands of distinct CDR3 sequences, roughly 6% of them found once; the top ten carry around 1.7%. No donor was unhealthy or non-Caucasian. As concerns this clonotype: Its antigen is unidentified.

The J segment lost 8 bases and the V segment lost 1 base, leaving 8 bases of the junction unmatched. Germline CDR1 is SGHAT and CDR2 is FQNNGV. CDR3 length: 16 residues. The origin of this receptor is a man younger than 35 in good health. The rearrangement links TRBV11-2 to TRBJ2-1, with 10 bases identical to TRBD2. Material: naive T cells sorted from blood. The CDR3: CASSLASGSWGHEQFF. The CDR3 region has the DNA TGTGCCAGCAGCTTAGCTAGCGGGAGCTGGGGCCATGAGCAGTTCTTC.